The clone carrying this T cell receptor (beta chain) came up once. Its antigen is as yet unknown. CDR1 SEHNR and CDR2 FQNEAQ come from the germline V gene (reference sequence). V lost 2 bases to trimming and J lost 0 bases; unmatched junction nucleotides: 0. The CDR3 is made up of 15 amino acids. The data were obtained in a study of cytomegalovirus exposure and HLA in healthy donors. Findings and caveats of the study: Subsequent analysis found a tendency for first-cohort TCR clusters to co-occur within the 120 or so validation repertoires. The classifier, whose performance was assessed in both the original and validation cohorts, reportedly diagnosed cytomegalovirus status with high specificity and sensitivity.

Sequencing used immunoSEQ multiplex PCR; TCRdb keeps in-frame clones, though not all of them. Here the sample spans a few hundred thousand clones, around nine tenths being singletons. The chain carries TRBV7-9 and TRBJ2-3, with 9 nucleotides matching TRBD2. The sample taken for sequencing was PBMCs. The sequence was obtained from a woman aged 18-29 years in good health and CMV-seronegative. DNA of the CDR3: TGTGCCAGCAGCTTACTAGCGGGAAGCACAGATACGCAGTATTTT. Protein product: CASSLLAGSTDTQYF.